Following are 27 T cell receptor beta chains from one sample sequenced in a study of radiotherapy plus CTLA-4 blockade in lung cancer. Method: immunoSEQ multiplex PCR; TCRdb's copy keeps in-frame clones and lacks some. The sample has over 60,000 clones, roughly 86% seen once. The sequencing here drew on peripheral blood, taken from a patient treated with radiotherapy plus ipilimumab. These receptors were taken from a human donor with non-small cell lung cancer who had stable disease on radiotherapy plus ipilimumab.

The genes are TRBV5-4 and TRBJ2-5; D not resolved. The end of the DNA aligns better with TRBJ2-7, so the J call may be wrong. Germline V gives CDR1 SGHNT, CDR2 YYREEE (reference sequence). The CDR3 has 11 residues. CDR3 in DNA: TGTGCCAGCAGCTACATATACGAGCAGTACTTC. This codes for CASSYIYEQYF.

This chain joins TRBV11-2 and TRBJ1-6; 11 positions match TRBD1. Per germline, CDR1 SGHAT and CDR2 FQNNGV. CDR3 length: 16 residues. The V gene end was trimmed by 5 bases and the J gene end by 10 bases; junction bases not matched to a gene: 10. CDR3 in DNA: TGTGCCAGCAGCACCTCCGGGACAGGGGGTAAATCACCCCTCCACTTT. Translated, it gives CASSTSGTGGKSPLHF.

The chain joins TRBV7-2 to TRBJ1-5; perhaps TRBD1 as D (5 bases). The CDR3 has 14 residues. V was trimmed by 2 bases and J by 6 bases, leaving 11 bases between them. Looked up from germline, CDR1 is SGHTA and CDR2 is FQGNSA. CDR3 DNA sequence: TGTGCCAGCAGCTTATGGCAGGGTGGTCAGCCCCAGCATTTT. Translating gives CASSLWQGGQPQHF. Drawing the rest from reference TRBV7-2 and TRBJ1-5, the complete variable domain is GAGVSQSPSNKVTEKGKDVELRCDPISGHTALYWYRQSLGQGLEFLIYFQGNSAPDKSGLPSDRFSAERTGGSVSTLTIQRTQQEDSAVYLCASSLWQGGQPQHFGDGTRLSIL.

The gene calls are TRBV27 and TRBJ1-1; 8 bases fit TRBD1. The CDR3 contains 17 residues. With 5 bases clipped from V and 4 bases from J, the junction kept 15 bases outside the gene matches. Germline-derived CDR1 and CDR2 are MNHEY and SMNVEV (reference sequence). The CDR3 nucleotides are TGTGCCAGCAGTCCTCTGGGGACAGGAAATGGAGGCACTGAAGCTTTCTTT. Its translation is CASSPLGTGNGGTEAFF.

The rearrangement uses TRBV14 and TRBJ1-6; D is undetermined. V was pared by 5 bases and J by 4 bases, with 12 bases between. CDR3 length equals 15 residues. Germline V gene data show CDR1 as SGHDN and CDR2 as FVKESK. The CDR3 spells CASSTPDPYNSPLHF. The CDR3 DNA follows: TGTGCCAGCAGCACCCCAGATCCTTATAATTCACCCCTCCACTTT.

This clone was found a few times. This chain uses TRBV19 with TRBJ2-7; 8 bases are a match to TRBD2. This CDR3 has 15 amino acids. Germline V gene data show CDR1 as LNHDA and CDR2 as SQIVND (reference sequence). Trimming removed 3 bases from V and 2 bases from J; junction bases left unmatched: 6. In DNA, the CDR3 is TGTGCCAGTAGTATTGATAGCGGGACTCCCTACGAGCAGTACTTC. This codes for CASSIDSGTPYEQYF. Using reference TRBV19 and TRBJ2-7 for the parts outside the CDR3, the full variable domain is DGGITQSPKYLFRKEGQNVTLSCEQNLNHDAMYWYRQDPGQGLRLIYYSQIVNDFQKGDIAEGYSVSREKKESFPLTVTSAQKNPTAFYLCASSIDSGTPYEQYFGPGTRLTVT.

The V gene is TRBV6-4, the J gene TRBJ2-7, with TRBD1 matching over 9 bases. The trim removed 3 bases at V and 3 bases at J, leaving 9 bases unmatched. CDR3 length equals 16 residues. CDR1 and CDR2 (germline): MRHNA, SNTAGT. The CDR3 DNA is TGTGCCAGCAGTGAATGGTTGGGGGACAGGGTCTACGAGCAGTACTTC. Translated, it gives CASSEWLGDRVYEQYF.

This chain connects TRBV5-4 to TRBJ2-1; D could derive from TRBD1 or TRBD2 (6 bases each). This CDR3 spans 14 amino acids. Germline V lookup: CDR1 SGHNT, CDR2 YYREEE (reference sequence). Trimming shortened V by 5 bases and J by 8 bases, and 17 bases separated the two germline ends. CDR3 sequence: CASRSPGARDEQFF. The CDR3 DNA reads TGTGCCAGCAGATCCCCGGGGGCCCGGGATGAGCAGTTCTTC.

The chain combines TRBV19 with TRBJ2-5; a weak D match, TRBD1 (6 bases). The germline V gene has CDR1 LNHDA and CDR2 SQIVND (reference sequence). This CDR3 region has 17 residues. Trimming cost V 5 bases and J 4 bases, with 23 bases left between them. CDR3 amino acids: CASSLSTGTPQVETQYF. In DNA form, the CDR3 reads TGTGCCAGTAGTCTAAGCACCGGGACACCCCAGGTAGAGACCCAGTACTTC.

The chain joins TRBV30 to TRBJ2-1; D remains ambiguous. CDR1 is GTSNPN, CDR2 SVGIG, per germline (reference sequence). There are 14 residues in the CDR3. V lost 1 base, J lost 8 bases, and 15 bases lay in between. Here the CDR3 DNA reads TGTGCCTGGAGTGACTATGGCCCTAGGGATGAGCAGTTCTTC. Its translation is CAWSDYGPRDEQFF.

CDR3 region: CASSQNWGEKLFF. As DNA, the CDR3 is TGTGCCAGCAGCCAGAACTGGGGGGAAAAACTGTTTTTT. The chain combines TRBV4-2 with TRBJ1-4; the D gene is possibly TRBD1 (5 bases). This CDR3 spans 13 amino acids. V gave up 3 bases and J gave up 8 bases, with 10 bases separating them. CDR1 LGHNA and CDR2 YNFKEQ come from the germline V gene.

This clone came up once. This sequence joins TRBV30 and TRBJ1-1, with D unclear. Trimming cost V 0 bases and J 8 bases, with 19 bases left between them. This CDR3 spans 15 amino acids. Germline V gene sequence: CDR1 GTSNPN, CDR2 SVGIG (reference sequence). Here the CDR3 reads CAWSVQRTAKTEAFF. The CDR3 DNA reads TGTGCCTGGAGTGTACAAAGGACGGCAAAGACCGAAGCTTTCTTT.

The V gene is TRBV19, the J gene TRBJ2-3; 7 nucleotides match TRBD2. V dropped 3 bases and J dropped 5; count of bases not matched to a gene: 5. Germline V CDR1 and CDR2: LNHDA, SQIVND (reference sequence). The CDR3 sequence is 14 residues long. Here the CDR3 DNA reads TGTGCCAGTAGTATTGGCGGGAGAGGAGATACGCAGTATTTT. Encoded protein: CASSIGGRGDTQYF.

V and J are TRBV30 and TRBJ1-1; no clear D gene. V was pared by 2 bases and J by 2 bases, with 15 bases between. The CDR3 totals 15 residues. The germline gives CDR1 GTSNPN, CDR2 SVGIG (reference sequence). The CDR3 sequence: CAWSPRLIGNTEAFF. The CDR3 nucleotides are TGTGCCTGGAGTCCGCGACTCATCGGAAACACTGAAGCTTTCTTT.

The chain links TRBV27 to TRBJ2-1; a possible D gene is TRBD1 (6 bases). V was trimmed by 3 bases and J by 7 bases, leaving 16 bases between them. CDR1 and CDR2 (germline): MNHEY, SMNVEV (reference sequence). This CDR3 has 15 amino acids. Written as DNA, the CDR3 is TGTGCCAGCAGTTTGGGCAGGGGTGGGTGGAATGAGCAGTTCTTC. It is translated as CASSLGRGGWNEQFF.

This chain uses TRBV7-3 with TRBJ2-4; TRBD1 or TRBD2 may be the D gene (5 bases each). V was trimmed by 5 bases and J by 6 bases, leaving 17 bases between them. Germline lookup yields CDR1 SGHTA and CDR2 FQGTGA. The CDR3 runs 15 residues. CDR3: CASSPDGAGGNIQYF. The CDR3 DNA reads as TGTGCCAGCAGCCCCGACGGGGCGGGTGGAAACATTCAGTACTTC.

This clone was found a few times. The chain recombines TRBV27 with TRBJ2-2; maybe TRBD1 (5 bases). The germline V gene has CDR1 MNHEY and CDR2 SMNVEV (reference sequence). The CDR3 length is 13 residues. V was pared by 5 bases and J by 7 bases, with 11 bases between. The DNA of the CDR3 is TGTGCCAGCAGTCGACAGACGTACGGGGAGCTGTTTTTT. Translating it yields CASSRQTYGELFF.

V usage is TRBV18 and J usage is TRBJ2-5; D is undetermined. V lost 5 bases to trimming and J lost 5 bases, with 15 bases between them. Germline CDR1 reads KGHSH; CDR2 reads LQKENI. The CDR3 loop spans 14 amino acids. CDR3 sequence reads: CASSGPPPLETQYF. The CDR3 DNA reads as TGTGCCAGCTCAGGTCCACCCCCACTGGAGACCCAGTACTTC.

V is TRBV7-9 and J is TRBJ1-1, with D unclear. Trimming cost V 3 bases and J 2 bases, with 7 bases left between them. From germline, CDR1 is SEHNR and CDR2 FQNEAQ (reference sequence). The length of the CDR3 is 13 residues. The CDR3 nucleotides are TGTGCCAGCAGCTTTGACACCAACACTGAAGCTTTCTTT. This gives the protein CASSFDTNTEAFF. Full variable domain (remainder filled in from reference TRBV7-9 and TRBJ1-1): DTGVSQNPRHKITKRGQNVTFRCDPISEHNRLYWYRQTLGQGPEFLTYFQNEAQLEKSRLLSDRFSAERPKGSFSTLEIQRTEQGDSAMYLCASSFDTNTEAFFGQGTRLTVV.

Of note for this clone: It may be a read error: a sequence one base away is much more abundant. J is TRBJ2-5 and V is TRBV7-3; TRBD2 aligns across 11 bases. The end of the DNA aligns better with TRBJ2-7, so the J call may be wrong. In germline, CDR1 is SGHTA, CDR2 FQGTGA. The CDR3 runs 14 residues. DNA of the CDR3: TGTGCCAGCAGCCCGGGGACTAGCGGCCACGAGCAGTACTTC. Translating gives CASSPGTSGHEQYF.

V usage is TRBV19 and J usage is TRBJ2-7; TRBD1 agrees at 9 bases. The germline V gene has CDR1 LNHDA and CDR2 SQIVND (reference sequence). V was clipped by 8 bases and J by 2 bases; unmatched bases: 10. This CDR3 is built from 15 residues. CDR3 amino acids: CASGTTGGRTYEQYF. CDR3 DNA: TGTGCCAGTGGTACCACAGGGGGCAGAACCTACGAGCAGTACTTC.

This clone occurred once. The chain links TRBV28 to TRBJ1-1, with D maybe TRBD1 (6 bases). Germline V CDR1 and CDR2: MDHEN, SYDVKM. The CDR3 loop spans 15 amino acids. Trimming left V 3 bases short and J 4 bases short, with 15 bases between. Here the CDR3 reads CASSLDQGPGTEAFF. The CDR3 bases are TGTGCCAGCAGTTTGGATCAGGGGCCGGGCACTGAAGCTTTCTTT.

In its sample, this clone was seen once. The chain recombines TRBV5-1 with TRBJ2-3; D assignment may be TRBD1 or TRBD2 (5 bases each). In germline, CDR1 is SGHRS, CDR2 YFSETQ. This CDR3 is built from 13 residues. V lost 3 bases and J 1 base, leaving 6 bases between the germline ends. The CDR3: CASSWDRTDTQYF. The CDR3 coding sequence is TGCGCCAGCAGCTGGGACCGCACAGATACGCAGTATTTT.

The CDR3 DNA is TGTGCCAGCAGTGAGAGGCTAGCGACCGACGAGCAGTACTTC. The encoded protein is CASSERLATDEQYF. The gene calls are TRBV6-1 and TRBJ2-7; a weak D match, TRBD2 (6 bases). The CDR3 is 14 amino acids. V was cut by 3 bases and J by 5 bases, with 14 bases left in between. CDR1 MNHNS and CDR2 SASEGT come from the germline V gene.

DNA of the CDR3: TGCGCCAGCAGCCAAGCGACCTCTGGGGCCAACGTCCTGACTTTC. This translates into CASSQATSGANVLTF. The chain couples TRBV4-1 to TRBJ2-6; unclear D gene. There are 15 residues in the CDR3. Trimming took 1 base from V and 0 from J, leaving 4 bases between them. Germline V gene sequence: CDR1 MGHRA, CDR2 YSYEKL.

This sequence joins TRBV12-5 and TRBJ1-1; TRBD1 might be the D (5 bases). This CDR3 comprises 13 residues. With 3 bases removed from V and 4 bases from J, the gap between germline ends came to 9 bases. Germline V lookup: CDR1 LGHNT, CDR2 FRNRAP. CDR3: CASGFGGGTEAFF. As DNA, the CDR3 is TGTGCTAGTGGTTTTGGGGGGGGCACTGAAGCTTTCTTT.

The V and J genes are TRBV7-9 and TRBJ1-4; TRBD1 agrees at 12 bases. CDR1 and CDR2 from the germline V gene are SEHNR and FQNEAQ (reference sequence). With V trimmed by 3 bases and J by 8 bases, 1 base remained unmatched. This CDR3 contains 14 residues. The CDR3 protein is CASSFGTGGEKLFF. The DNA of the CDR3 is TGTGCCAGCAGCTTCGGGACAGGGGGCGAAAAACTGTTTTTT.